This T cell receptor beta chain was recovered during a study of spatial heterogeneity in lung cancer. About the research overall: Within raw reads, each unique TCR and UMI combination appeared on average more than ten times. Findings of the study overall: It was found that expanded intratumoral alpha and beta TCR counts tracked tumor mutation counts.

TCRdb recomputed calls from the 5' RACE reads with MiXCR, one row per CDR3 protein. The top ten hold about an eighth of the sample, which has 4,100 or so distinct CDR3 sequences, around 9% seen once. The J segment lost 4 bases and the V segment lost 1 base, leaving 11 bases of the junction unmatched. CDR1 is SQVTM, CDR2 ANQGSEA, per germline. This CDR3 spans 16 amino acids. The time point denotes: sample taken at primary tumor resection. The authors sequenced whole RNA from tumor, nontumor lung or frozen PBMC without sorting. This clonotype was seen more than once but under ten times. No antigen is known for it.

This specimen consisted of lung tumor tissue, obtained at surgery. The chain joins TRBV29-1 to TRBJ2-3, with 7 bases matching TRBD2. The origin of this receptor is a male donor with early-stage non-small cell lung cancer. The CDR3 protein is CSVEAPGLGVADTQYF. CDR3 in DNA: TGCAGCGTTGAAGCCCCCGGACTAGGGGTCGCAGATACGCAGTATTTT.